This T cell receptor (beta chain) was profiled in a study of Ad26.COV2.S vaccination and SARS-CoV-2 variants. For the study at large: In the COV1001 trial, the donor was in the Ad26.COV2.S arm. Ad26.COV2.S shots went into the muscle once or twice, 56 days apart.

Study-wide points: Breadth of non-spike TCRs did not differ between vaccinees and placebo recipients.

CDR1 KGHDR and CDR2 SFDVKD come from the germline V gene. The CDR3 extends over 15 amino acids. The V gene lost 4 bases and the J gene lost 0 bases, with 10 bases spanning the gap. For this clone: Antigen specificity is unknown.

Documented treatment: roughly 18 received Ad26.COV2.S at low or high dose, single or two shots; about 5 received placebo; per-sample allocation not given. Each sample was drawn 63 days after the first injection (of vaccine or placebo). An Ad26 vector expressing Wuhan-strain SARS-CoV-2 spike served as the vaccine. TCRdb's table, derived via immunoSEQ multiplex PCR, lists solely in-frame clones and lacks some. The sample shows some 300,000 clones, roughly 84% of them seen only once. The genes are TRBV24-1 and TRBJ2-3; the D is unclear. This sample comprised peripheral blood, obtained in a trial of Ad26.COV2.S vaccine versus placebo. This TCR was recovered from a person aged 18-60 years who received the Ad26.COV2.S COVID-19 vaccine or a placebo. Written as DNA, the CDR3 is TGTGCCACCAGTGAGACCACAGATAGCACAGATACGCAGTATTTT. This sequence encodes CATSETTDSTDTQYF.